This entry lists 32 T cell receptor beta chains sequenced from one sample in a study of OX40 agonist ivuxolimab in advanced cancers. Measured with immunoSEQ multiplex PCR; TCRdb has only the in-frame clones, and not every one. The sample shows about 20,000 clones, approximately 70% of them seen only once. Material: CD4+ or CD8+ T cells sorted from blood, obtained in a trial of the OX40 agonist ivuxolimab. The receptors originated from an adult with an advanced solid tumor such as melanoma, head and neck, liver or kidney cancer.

The CDR3 here is CASSFGQTEQYF. DNA for the CDR3: TGTGCCAGCAGTTTCGGACAAACCGAGCAGTACTTC. This chain joins TRBV28 and TRBJ2-7, with a tentative D call TRBD1 (5 bases). Trimming took 3 bases from V and 6 from J, leaving 9 bases between them. Per the germline V gene, CDR1 is MDHEN and CDR2 is SYDVKM. CDR3 size: 12 residues.

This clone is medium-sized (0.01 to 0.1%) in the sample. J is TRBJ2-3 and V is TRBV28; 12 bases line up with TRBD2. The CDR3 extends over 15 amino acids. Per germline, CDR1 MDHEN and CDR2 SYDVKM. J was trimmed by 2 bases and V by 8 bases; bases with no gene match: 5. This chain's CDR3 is CASSLAGGLTDTQYF. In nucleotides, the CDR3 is TGTGCCAGCTCTCTAGCGGGGGGGCTCACAGATACGCAGTATTTT.

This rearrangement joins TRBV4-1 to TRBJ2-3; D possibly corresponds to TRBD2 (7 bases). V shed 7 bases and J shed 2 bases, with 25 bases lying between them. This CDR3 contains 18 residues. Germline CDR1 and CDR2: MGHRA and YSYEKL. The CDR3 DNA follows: TGCGCCAGCACCGCAAGTGGCGCGGGGGCCCGCATCACAGATACGCAGTATTTT. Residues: CASTASGAGARITDTQYF.

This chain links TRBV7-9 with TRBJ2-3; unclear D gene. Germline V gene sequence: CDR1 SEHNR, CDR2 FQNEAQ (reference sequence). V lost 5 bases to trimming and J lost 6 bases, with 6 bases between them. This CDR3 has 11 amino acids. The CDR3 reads CASSPLDTQYF. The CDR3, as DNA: TGTGCCAGCAGCCCCCTTGATACGCAGTATTTT.

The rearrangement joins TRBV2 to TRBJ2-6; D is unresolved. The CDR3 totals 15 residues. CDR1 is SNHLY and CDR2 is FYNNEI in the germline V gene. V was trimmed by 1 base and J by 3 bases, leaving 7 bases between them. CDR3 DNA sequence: TGTGCCAGCAGTGAAGATTTTGGTGGGGCCAACGTCCTGACTTTC. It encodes CASSEDFGGANVLTF.

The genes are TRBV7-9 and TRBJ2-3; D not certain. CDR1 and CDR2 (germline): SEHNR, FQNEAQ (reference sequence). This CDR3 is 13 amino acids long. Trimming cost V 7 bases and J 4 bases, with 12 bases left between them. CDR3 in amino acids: CASITPVADTQYF. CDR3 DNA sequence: TGTGCCAGCATCACCCCCGTGGCAGATACGCAGTATTTT.

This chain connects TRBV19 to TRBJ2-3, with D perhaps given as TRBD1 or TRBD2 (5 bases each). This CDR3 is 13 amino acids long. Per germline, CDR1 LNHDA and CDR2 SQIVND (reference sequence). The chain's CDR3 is CATESRGTDTQYF. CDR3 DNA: TGTGCTACTGAGTCTAGAGGGACGGATACGCAGTATTTT.

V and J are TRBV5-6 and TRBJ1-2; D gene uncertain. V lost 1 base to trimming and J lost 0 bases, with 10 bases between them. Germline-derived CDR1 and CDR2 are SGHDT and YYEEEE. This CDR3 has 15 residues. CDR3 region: CASSLQTSTNYGYTF. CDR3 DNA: TGTGCCAGCAGCTTGCAGACCTCAACTAACTATGGCTACACCTTC.

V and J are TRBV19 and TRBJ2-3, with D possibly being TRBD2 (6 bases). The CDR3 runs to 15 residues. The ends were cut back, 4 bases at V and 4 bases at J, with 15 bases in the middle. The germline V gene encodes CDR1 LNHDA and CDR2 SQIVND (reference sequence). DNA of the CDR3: TGTGCCAGTAGTAAAGTTATACGGGACTCAGATACGCAGTATTTT. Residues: CASSKVIRDSDTQYF.

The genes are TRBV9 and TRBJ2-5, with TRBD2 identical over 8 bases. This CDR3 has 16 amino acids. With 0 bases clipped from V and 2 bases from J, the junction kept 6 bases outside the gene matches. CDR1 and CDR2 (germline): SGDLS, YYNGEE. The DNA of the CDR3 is TGTGCCAGCAGCGTAGTTGGTAGCGGGGCTCAAGAGACCCAGTACTTC. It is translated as CASSVVGSGAQETQYF.

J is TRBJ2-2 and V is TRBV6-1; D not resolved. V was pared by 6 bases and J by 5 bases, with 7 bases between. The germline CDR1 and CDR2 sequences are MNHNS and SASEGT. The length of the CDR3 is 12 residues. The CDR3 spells CASSFETGELFF. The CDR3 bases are TGTGCCAGCAGCTTTGAGACCGGGGAGCTGTTTTTT.

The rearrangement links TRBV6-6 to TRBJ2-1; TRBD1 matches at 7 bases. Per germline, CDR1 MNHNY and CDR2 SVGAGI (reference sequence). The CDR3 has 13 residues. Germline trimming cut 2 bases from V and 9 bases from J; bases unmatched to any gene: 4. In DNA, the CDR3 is TGTGCCAGCAGTTACGGACAGGACCCTGAGCAGTTCTTC. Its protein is CASSYGQDPEQFF.

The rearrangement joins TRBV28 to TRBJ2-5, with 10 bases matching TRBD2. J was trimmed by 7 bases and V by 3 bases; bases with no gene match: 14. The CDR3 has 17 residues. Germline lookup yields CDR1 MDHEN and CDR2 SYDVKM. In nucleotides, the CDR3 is TGTGCCAGCAGTTTTCAAGCGGGGGGGGCCACGGAGGTGACCCAGTACTTC. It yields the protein CASSFQAGGATEVTQYF.

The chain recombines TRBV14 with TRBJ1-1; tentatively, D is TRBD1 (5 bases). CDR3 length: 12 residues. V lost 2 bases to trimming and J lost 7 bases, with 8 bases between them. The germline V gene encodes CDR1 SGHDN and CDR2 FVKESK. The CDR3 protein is CASSQYQGEAFF. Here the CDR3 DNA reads TGTGCCAGCAGCCAATATCAGGGTGAAGCTTTCTTT.

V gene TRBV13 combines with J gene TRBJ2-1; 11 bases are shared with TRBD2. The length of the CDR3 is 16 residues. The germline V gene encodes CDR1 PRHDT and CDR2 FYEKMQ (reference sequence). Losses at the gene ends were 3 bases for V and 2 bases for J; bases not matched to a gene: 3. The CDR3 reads CASSFFSGGAYNEQFF. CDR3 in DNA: TGTGCCAGCAGCTTCTTTAGCGGGGGGGCCTACAATGAGCAGTTCTTC. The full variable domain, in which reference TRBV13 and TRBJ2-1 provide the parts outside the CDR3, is AAGVIQSPRHLIKEKRETATLKCYPIPRHDTVYWYQQGPGQDPQFLISFYEKMQSDKGSIPDRFSAQQFSDYHSELNMSSLELGDSALYFCASSFFSGGAYNEQFFGPGTRLTVL.

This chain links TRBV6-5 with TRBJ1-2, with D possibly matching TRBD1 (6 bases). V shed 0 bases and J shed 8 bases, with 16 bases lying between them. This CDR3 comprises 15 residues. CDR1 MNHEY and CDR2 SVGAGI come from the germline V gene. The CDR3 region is CASSYSGGEAGGYTF. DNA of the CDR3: TGTGCCAGCAGTTACTCGGGGGGCGAAGCAGGCGGCTACACCTTC.

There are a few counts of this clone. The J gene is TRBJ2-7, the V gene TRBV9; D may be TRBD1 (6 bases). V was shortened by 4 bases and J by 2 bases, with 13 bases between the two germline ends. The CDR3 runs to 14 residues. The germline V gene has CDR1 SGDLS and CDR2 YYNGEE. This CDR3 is CASSPQGTTYEQYF. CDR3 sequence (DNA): TGTGCCAGCAGCCCGCAGGGGACCACCTACGAGCAGTACTTC.

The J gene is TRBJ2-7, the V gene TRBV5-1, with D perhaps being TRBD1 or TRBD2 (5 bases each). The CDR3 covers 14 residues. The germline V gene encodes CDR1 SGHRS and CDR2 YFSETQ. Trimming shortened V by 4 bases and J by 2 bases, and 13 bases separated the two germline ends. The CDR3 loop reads CASSTGDRTYEQYF. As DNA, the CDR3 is TGCGCCAGCAGCACCGGGGACCGAACCTACGAGCAGTACTTC. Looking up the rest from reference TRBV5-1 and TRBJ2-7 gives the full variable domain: KAGVTQTPRYLIKTRGQQVTLSCSPISGHRSVSWYQQTPGQGLQFLFEYFSETQRNKGNFPGRFSGRQFSNSRSEMNVSTLELGDSALYLCASSTGDRTYEQYFGPGTRLTVT.

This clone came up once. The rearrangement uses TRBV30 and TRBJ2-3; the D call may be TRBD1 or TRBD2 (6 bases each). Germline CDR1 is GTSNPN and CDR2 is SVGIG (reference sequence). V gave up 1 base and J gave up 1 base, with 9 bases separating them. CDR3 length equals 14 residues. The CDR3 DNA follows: TGTGCCTGGAGTGGGGGGGCTGGCACAGATACGCAGTATTTT. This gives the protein CAWSGGAGTDTQYF. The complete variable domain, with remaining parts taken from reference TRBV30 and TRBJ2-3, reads SQTIHQWPATLVQPVGSPLSLECTVEGTSNPNLYWYRQAAGRGLQLLFYSVGIGQISSEVPQNLSASRPQDRQFILSSKKLLLSDSGFYLCAWSGGAGTDTQYFGPGTRLTVL.

The CDR3 protein is CASKGWGTNEKLFF. In DNA, the CDR3 is TGTGCCAGCAAAGGTTGGGGAACTAATGAAAAACTGTTTTTT. The chain links TRBV6-1 to TRBJ1-4; D is undetermined. Germline CDR1 is MNHNS and CDR2 is SASEGT. Trimming removed 7 bases at V and 1 base at J, with 10 bases between. The CDR3 sequence is 14 residues long.

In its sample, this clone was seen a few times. CDR3 residues: CASSSGTGDTGELFF. The CDR3 nucleotides are TGTGCCAGCAGTTCCGGGACAGGGGACACCGGGGAGCTGTTTTTT. The chain is built from TRBV28 and TRBJ2-2; the match to TRBD1 covers 10 bases. The J segment lost 3 bases and the V segment lost 4 bases, leaving 2 bases of the junction unmatched. The germline V gene encodes CDR1 MDHEN and CDR2 SYDVKM. The CDR3 contains 15 residues.

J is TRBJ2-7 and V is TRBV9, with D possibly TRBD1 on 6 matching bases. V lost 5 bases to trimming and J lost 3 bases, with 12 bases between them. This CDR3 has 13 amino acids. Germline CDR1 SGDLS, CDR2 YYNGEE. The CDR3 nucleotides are TGTGCCAGCAGTGGGAACAGGGTCTACGAGCAGTACTTC. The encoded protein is CASSGNRVYEQYF. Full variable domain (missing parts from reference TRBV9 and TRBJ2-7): DSGVTQTPKHLITATGQRVTLRCSPRSGDLSVYWYQQSLDQGLQFLIQYYNGEERAKGNILERFSAQQFPDLHSELNLSSLELGDSALYFCASSGNRVYEQYFGPGTRLTVT.

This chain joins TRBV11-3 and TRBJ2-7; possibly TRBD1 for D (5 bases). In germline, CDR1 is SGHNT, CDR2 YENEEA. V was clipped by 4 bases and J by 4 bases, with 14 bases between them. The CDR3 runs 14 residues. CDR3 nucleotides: TGTGCCAGCAGCTCACAGGTTGGGGTTTACGAGCAGTACTTC. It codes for CASSSQVGVYEQYF.

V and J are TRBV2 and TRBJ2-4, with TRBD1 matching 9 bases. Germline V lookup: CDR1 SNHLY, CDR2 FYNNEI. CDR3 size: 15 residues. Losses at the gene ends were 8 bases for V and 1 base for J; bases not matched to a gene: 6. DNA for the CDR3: TGTGCCAGCTCCGGGACAGGGATGGCCAAAAACATTCAGTACTTC. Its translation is CASSGTGMAKNIQYF.

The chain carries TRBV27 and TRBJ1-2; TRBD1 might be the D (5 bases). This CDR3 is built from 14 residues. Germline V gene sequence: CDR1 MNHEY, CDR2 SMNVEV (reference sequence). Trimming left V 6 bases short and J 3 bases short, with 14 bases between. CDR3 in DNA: TGTGCCAGCAGCGCCTTGACGGGACACTATGGCTACACCTTC. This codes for CASSALTGHYGYTF.

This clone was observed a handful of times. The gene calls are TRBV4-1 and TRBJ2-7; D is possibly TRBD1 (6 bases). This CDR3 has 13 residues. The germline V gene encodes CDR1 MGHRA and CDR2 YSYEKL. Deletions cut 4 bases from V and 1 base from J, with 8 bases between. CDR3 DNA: TGCGCCAGCAGCCGGACAGAGTCCTACGAGCAGTACTTC. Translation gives CASSRTESYEQYF.

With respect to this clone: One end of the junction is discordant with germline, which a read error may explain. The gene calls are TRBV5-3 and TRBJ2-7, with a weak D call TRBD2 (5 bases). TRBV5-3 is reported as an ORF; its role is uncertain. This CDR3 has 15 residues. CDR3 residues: CASSLSLADSGEQYF. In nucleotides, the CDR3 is TGTGCCAGCAGCTTATCCCTCGCGGACTCGGGCGAGCAGTACTTC.

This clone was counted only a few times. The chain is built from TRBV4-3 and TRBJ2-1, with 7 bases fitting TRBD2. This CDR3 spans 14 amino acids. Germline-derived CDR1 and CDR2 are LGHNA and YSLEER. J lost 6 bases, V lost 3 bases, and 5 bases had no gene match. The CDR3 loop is CASSHRLAANEQFF. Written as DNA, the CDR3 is TGCGCCAGCAGCCACCGACTAGCAGCCAATGAGCAGTTCTTC.

DNA for the CDR3: TGCAGCGTTGAATCAGACTACAATGAGCAGTTCTTC. It encodes CSVESDYNEQFF. The chain links TRBV29-1 to TRBJ2-1; D gene uncertain. CDR1 and CDR2 (germline): SQVTM, ANQGSEA. The CDR3 length is 12 residues. Trimming left V 2 bases short and J 3 bases short, with 5 bases between.

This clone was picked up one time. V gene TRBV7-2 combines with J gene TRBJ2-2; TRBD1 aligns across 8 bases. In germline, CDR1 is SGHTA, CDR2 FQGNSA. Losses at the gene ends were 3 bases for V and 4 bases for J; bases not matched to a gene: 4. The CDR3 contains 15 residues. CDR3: CASSFDRGFTGELFF. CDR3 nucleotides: TGTGCCAGCAGCTTTGACAGGGGATTCACCGGGGAGCTGTTTTTT.

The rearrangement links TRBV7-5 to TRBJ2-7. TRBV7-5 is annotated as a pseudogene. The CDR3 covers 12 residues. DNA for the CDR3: TGTGCCAGCAGCTTAGGCTCCTACGAGCAGTACTTC. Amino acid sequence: CASSLGSYEQYF.

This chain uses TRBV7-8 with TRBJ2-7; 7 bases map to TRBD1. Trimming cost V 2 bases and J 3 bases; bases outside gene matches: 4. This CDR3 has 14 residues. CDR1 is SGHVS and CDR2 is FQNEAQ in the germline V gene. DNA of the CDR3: TGTGCCAGCAGCTTAACAGGGGCGGTCTACGAGCAGTACTTC. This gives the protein CASSLTGAVYEQYF.